This T cell receptor (beta chain) was sequenced in a study of cytomegalovirus exposure and HLA in healthy donors (dated by TCRdb to about 2017). Study-wide context: In an earlier analysis of about 560 of the donors, roughly 300 Gb of sequence data and 100 million or so unique TCR beta sequences from some 170 million T cells were reported. Donor age, sex, ethnicity and CMV serostatus were compiled alongside the repertoire data. The genetic ancestry cluster associated with self-reported Caucasian donors included roughly four fifths of the roughly 410 genotyped donors. An earlier analysis of some 500 of the donors used high-throughput TCR beta sequencing to judge whether each TCR beta V gene segment behaved as functional or pseudogenic. To predict cytomegalovirus infection status, the study brought together high-throughput TCR immunosequencing, statistical association of individual TCRs with disease status, and machine learning. HLA typing covered class I and class II loci at four-digit resolution. The study aimed to test whether cataloging public T cell receptors could reveal signatures of past pathogen exposure. An early release that covered roughly 600 HLA-typed donors contained 250 to 350 gigabases of sequencing data and about 84 million unique TCR sequences. Among under 450 genotyped donors of the cohort, an average of 235,054 unique TCR beta nucleotide sequences were sequenced per donor, approximately 20% of them non-productive. Besides the first cohort of roughly 660 subjects, a separate validation cohort made up of 95 to 150 different subjects was used. The later analysis used no new phenotypic data to find candidate immune exposures, relying instead on TCR beta sequences and their occurrence across donors. Typing coverage varied by locus: 629-630 donors for A, B, C, DRB1 and DQB1; more than 500 for DQA1; approximately 570 for DPA1; roughly 450 for DPB1. A later analysis re-examined previously published TCR beta repertoires from more than 600 donors and added high-resolution HLA genotyping to investigate patterns of TCR occurrence. The study used immunosequencing to profile the T cell repertoires of around 600 subjects and linked those repertoires to cytomegalovirus serostatus. Every repertoire in the discovery cohort had been generated on one and the same sequencing platform. In a later genetic analysis, genome-wide SNP genotypes for about three fifths of the 666 donors were used, and that subset was treated as a discovery cohort. Because of strong linkage in the cohort, five DR-DQ haplotypes were treated as single units for association and clustering.

V is reduced by 0 bases and J by 5 bases, leaving a spacing of 9 bases between them. Counted from cysteine to phenylalanine, this CDR3 has 13 amino acids. Only the CDR3 part of the read is kept: 39 bases, read in frame from the first base. The germline V gene encodes CDR1 GTSNPN and CDR2 SVGIG (reference sequence). Study-wide findings and limitations: Assigning TCR associations to individual alleles was difficult when HLA alleles, especially DR and DQ, strongly co-occurred. Specific HLA alleles were associated with roughly 17,000 TCR beta sequences at a false discovery rate of 0.05 in a later analysis. According to a later analysis, TCR association rates differed among HLA loci, with DRB1 alleles showing the most associated TCRs and HLA-C alleles showing the fewest. It was suggested by the authors that the approach could potentially be generalized to other disease states and immunological phenotypes. In a later analysis, HLA-associated TCR beta chains were found to be more clonally expanded and to have lower generation probabilities than equally common non-associated chains. A cluster of highly shared sequence variants was judged likely to represent a technical artifact of the sequencing pipeline. According to a later analysis, parvovirus B19, influenza, CMV and Epstein-Barr virus appeared linked to several top co-occurrence clusters. V-gene and J-gene trimming of TCR beta chains was associated with a missense DCLRE1C variant in a later genetic analysis, and the association was replicated in an independent cohort. Compared with the 666-donor mean, donors in an Asian-associated ancestry cluster had fewer N-insertions in productive TCRs, according to a later genetic analysis. Presence/absence analyses assumed roughly uniform sequencing depth across donors, an assumption that may not hold. Most TCR sequences were seen in very few donors, while some public TCRs were found in many individuals. A further reported finding was that TCR beta sequences accurately predicted the HLA-A and HLA-B alleles for most subjects in the first cohort. Because some donors lacked HLA typing at each locus, the association tests relied only on the typed subset. CMV serostatus was the only immune exposure information available for the cohort. Some IMGT-functional V segments, including TRBV6-2 and TRBV6-3, could not be told apart with the 87-base-pair reads, so those segments were excluded. In vitro tests confirmed that a few of the cytomegalovirus-associated TCR beta chains recognize cytomegalovirus antigens. The classifier was reported to diagnose cytomegalovirus status with high specificity and sensitivity in both the original cohort and the validation cohort. In this cohort, only TCR beta chains were sequenced, and detectable features were limited by the absence of alpha or paired-chain data. A later analysis found that most CMV-associated TCR beta chains appeared HLA-restricted, with HLA associations seemingly driven largely by CMV exposure. Correlated functional status among segregating V segments might be attributable to linkage disequilibrium, but an unknown experimental factor could not be ruled out. The study gave a list of around 170 TCR beta chains associated with cytomegalovirus. Roughly 15 rarely observed V segments, including chromosome 9 orphons, were excluded from the earlier analysis of several hundred of the donors because counts were too low. Broadly in line with IMGT annotations, most TCR beta V segments showed up in productive rearrangements about 87% or about 30% of the time in an earlier analysis of a few hundred of the donors.

Library creation used the immunoSEQ multiplex PCR assay. A mixture of 60 forward primers for TCR Vbeta segments and 13 reverse primers for TCR Jbeta segments was used in the multiplex PCR. The CDR3 region of rearranged TCR beta genes was amplified from genomic DNA by a multiplex PCR assay. The amplified TCR beta libraries were sequenced on the Illumina HiSeq System as 87-base-pair reads. From the authors' description of their analysis: Across the 500 to 850 repertoires, a later analysis counted some 81 million unique TCR beta chains, roughly 11 million of which were shared by at least two donors. A nearest-neighbor algorithm error-corrected the raw reads and collapsed the reads into unique sequences, merging closely related sequences to remove PCR and sequencing errors. CDR3 sequences were aligned to IMGT reference sequences to assign V, D and J gene segments. For a sequence to be retained, at least a six-nucleotide match to both a V gene segment and a J gene segment was required. Rearrangements were classified as productive when the CDR3 lacked stop codons and remained in frame with V and J, and all other rearrangements were classified as non-productive. Following IMGT convention, CDR3 was defined as the stretch from the second conserved V-encoded cysteine up to the conserved J-encoded phenylalanine. Sequences without an unambiguous match to a single V gene segment were excluded from the earlier analysis of approximately 600 of the donors. In an earlier analysis of approximately 590 of the donors, a V segment was called functional when productive rearrangements were above 56.7%, and segregating when the standard deviation between donors exceeded 5%. To diagnose cytomegalovirus status from the catalog of TCR beta chain sequences, a statistical classification framework was built. V and J gene assignment, in a later analysis, came from comparing TCR nucleotide sequences with IMGT/GENE-DB human TR gene sequences. In a later analysis, CDR3 sequences and most-parsimonious VDJ recombination scenarios were assigned using the TCRdist pipeline. In a later analysis, every TCR beta chain was defined by the combination of its CDR3 amino acid sequence and its V-gene family, and reads without a unique V-gene family were dropped. In a later analysis, fewer than 650 highly shared, low-generation-probability nucleotide sequences were removed to address suspected cross-contamination and a sequencing artifact. For each public chain, a later analysis derived a clonal expansion index from normalized ranks of inferred template counts within each repertoire. A later analysis computed generation probabilities with a VDJ recombination model fitted to out-of-frame rearrangements, and checked the results against IGoR. Hypergeometric tests were used in a later analysis to score TCR-TCR, TCR-HLA and TCR-CMV co-occurrence, with a repertoire-size bias correction applied to the TCR pairs. To estimate false discovery rates, a later analysis permuted the HLA or CMV assignments 20 times. In a later analysis, co-occurring TCRs were grouped using DBSCAN, and TCRdist sequence similarity was added for clustering within HLA-allele-positive subsets. For co-occurrence clustering, repertoires with fewer than 30,000 or more than 120,000 public chains were excluded, along with roughly 5 repertoires with anomalous nucleotide sharing. This immuneACCESS table, as held by TCRdb, lists in-frame sequences with V and J called but not all clones. Of the missing ones, under half trace to an unresolved V gene in checked studies; the others have no known cause. From that table come the V and J calls and clone size; the DNA was used to work out D and trimming. The sample yields over 25,000 clones; 62% were counted once. The ten largest clones capture around 40% of the sample.

The cohort consisted of more than 650 healthy bone marrow donors. At the time of sampling, all cohort members were nominally healthy, though unrecorded immune exposures were likely present. The donor tested CMV seropositive, placing the donor among the 289 seropositive members of the cohort. A peripheral blood sample was provided by each donor, and peripheral blood mononuclear cells were used for TCR beta sequencing. The Qiagen DNeasy Blood Extraction Kit was used to extract genomic DNA from the blood cell samples. Of note for this clone: Its antigen is not yet known. Base quality data are lacking; no much larger clone is found one base away.

The chain was built from TRBV30 and TRBJ2-3; too little of a D gene remains to name it. Material for sequencing was PBMCs. The clonotype originates from a male donor in good health and CMV-seropositive. The nucleotides read TGTGCCTGGAGTGTACGTATCAGAGATACGCAGTATTTT. Translation gives CAWSVRIRDTQYF.